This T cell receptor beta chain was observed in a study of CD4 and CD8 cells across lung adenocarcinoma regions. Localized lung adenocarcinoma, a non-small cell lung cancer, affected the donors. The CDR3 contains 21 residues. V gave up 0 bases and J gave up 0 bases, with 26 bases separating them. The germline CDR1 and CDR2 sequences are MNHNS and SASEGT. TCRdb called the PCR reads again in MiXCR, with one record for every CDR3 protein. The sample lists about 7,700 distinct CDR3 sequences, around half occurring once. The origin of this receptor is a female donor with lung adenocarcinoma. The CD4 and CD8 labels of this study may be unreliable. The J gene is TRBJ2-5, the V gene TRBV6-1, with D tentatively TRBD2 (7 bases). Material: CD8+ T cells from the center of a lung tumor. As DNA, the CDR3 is TGTGCCAGCAGTGAAGCGCAATGGGGGGGGACCGGGGGCCGTGACCAAGAGACCCAGTACTTC. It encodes CASSEAQWGGTGGRDQETQYF.